The 17 T cell receptor beta chains listed next were all sequenced from one sample in a study of blood T cell repertoires in COVID-19. Repertoires were generated with immunoSEQ multiplex PCR, while TCRdb's copy carries only in-frame clones and drops some. There are tens of thousands of clones in the sample; 65% to 85% occur only once, and roughly 2.5% lies in the top ten. The sequenced sample consisted of peripheral blood. The receptor set was obtained from a man between 50 and 59 years old with acute or convalescent COVID-19.

The J gene is TRBJ2-7, the V gene TRBV5-1; 9 bases fit TRBD2. The germline gives CDR1 SGHRS, CDR2 YFSETQ. This CDR3 is built from 15 residues. Trimming cost V 0 bases and J 4 bases; bases outside gene matches: 5. The chain's CDR3 is CASSLGRGGRYEQYF. The CDR3 DNA sequence: TGCGCCAGCAGCTTGGGGCGGGGGGGCCGGTACGAGCAGTACTTC.

V usage is TRBV7-2 and J usage is TRBJ2-3, with 11 bases matching TRBD2. Germline V gene sequence: CDR1 SGHTA, CDR2 FQGNSA. The CDR3 length is 15 residues. V shed 5 bases, J shed 6 bases, and the junction held 7 bases outside the gene matches. CDR3 in DNA: TGTGCCAGCAGCCATACTAGCGGGGGCGGGGATACGCAGTATTTT. Residues: CASSHTSGGGDTQYF.

This rearrangement joins TRBV6-5 to TRBJ1-1, with D possibly being TRBD1 (6 bases). The CDR3 covers 15 residues. The germline V and J ends were trimmed by 5 bases and 2 bases, with 15 bases remaining between them. Germline loops: CDR1 MNHEY, CDR2 SVGAGI. The CDR3 nucleotides are TGTGCCAGCAGTCGCCAGAGGGACACAAACACTGAAGCTTTCTTT. Its protein is CASSRQRDTNTEAFF.

The rearrangement uses TRBV5-6 and TRBJ1-5, with D possibly being TRBD1 (6 bases). This CDR3 is 14 amino acids long. Per germline, CDR1 SGHDT and CDR2 YYEEEE. The V end was cut by 5 bases, the J end by 4 bases, with 13 bases between. The CDR3 protein is CASSFGQFNQPQHF. The CDR3 DNA reads TGTGCCAGCAGTTTTGGACAGTTTAATCAGCCCCAGCATTTT.

With respect to this clone: Additional DNA sequences in this sample encode the identical CDR3. The rearrangement uses TRBV6-4 and TRBJ2-1; 8 bases are a match to TRBD2. After removal of 0 bases from V and 3 bases from J, the junction contained 1 base not matched to a gene. CDR1 is MRHNA and CDR2 is SNTAGT in the germline V gene. The CDR3 covers 15 residues. CDR3 protein: CASSDSSGSYNEQFF. CDR3 DNA sequence: TGTGCCAGCAGTGACTCGAGCGGGAGCTACAATGAGCAGTTCTTC.

This sequence joins TRBV28 and TRBJ1-1; TRBD1 matches 9 bases. The CDR3 runs 15 residues. V was clipped by 8 bases and J by 7 bases; unmatched bases: 14. Germline CDR1 is MDHEN and CDR2 is SYDVKM. The CDR3 reads CASPPSGQGKIEAFF. CDR3 nucleotides: TGTGCCAGCCCCCCGTCGGGACAGGGAAAGATTGAAGCTTTCTTT.

This clone was counted only a few times. V is TRBV3-1 (or the pseudogene TRBV3-2) and J is TRBJ1-5, with D perhaps TRBD1 (6 bases). Germline lookup yields CDR1 LGHDT and CDR2 YNNKEL (reference sequence). This CDR3 comprises 16 residues. The V end lost 0 bases, the J end lost 2 bases, and 11 bases lay between the germline ends. The chain's CDR3 is CASSQEWAGGNQPQHF. The CDR3 bases are TGTGCCAGCAGCCAAGAATGGGCAGGGGGCAATCAGCCCCAGCATTTT.

The chain carries TRBV9 and TRBJ1-3, with D uncertain. Germline V CDR1 and CDR2: SGDLS, YYNGEE. CDR3 size: 14 residues. V was clipped by 0 bases and J by 5 bases, with 9 bases between them. The CDR3 is CASSVAEGRNTIYF. CDR3 DNA: TGTGCCAGCAGCGTAGCTGAGGGCAGAAACACCATATATTTT.

V is TRBV21-1 and J is TRBJ1-1; the table's D call of TRBD1 was not tested on the DNA. TRBV21-1 is given as a pseudogene. CDR3 length: 14 residues. CDR3 bases: TGTGCCAGCAGCAGGCGGACAGAGAACACTGAAGCTTTCTTT. Its protein product is CASSRRTENTEAFF.

This CDR3 reads CASSPDSLSNQPQHF. CDR3 DNA sequence: TGTGCCAGCAGCCCGGACAGCCTTAGCAATCAGCCCCAGCATTTT. J is TRBJ1-5 and V is TRBV11-2, with a weak D call TRBD1 (6 bases). Trimming pared 5 bases from V and 0 bases from J, leaving 11 bases between. The CDR3 loop spans 15 amino acids. CDR1 is SGHAT and CDR2 is FQNNGV in the germline V gene.

V usage is TRBV12-3 or TRBV12-4 and J usage is TRBJ2-3, with D perhaps matching TRBD2 (5 bases). This CDR3 spans 13 amino acids. The V gene lost 4 bases and the J gene lost 6 bases, with 11 bases spanning the gap. The CDR3 DNA sequence: TGTGCCAGCAGTTCCAGCGGCAGGGATACGCAGTATTTT. Residues: CASSSSGRDTQYF.

The chain uses TRBV19 and TRBJ2-5; the D gene is possibly TRBD1 (5 bases). The J call is uncertain, as TRBJ2-7 better fits the DNA end. The CDR3 is 14 amino acids. CDR1 and CDR2 from the germline V gene are LNHDA and SQIVND (reference sequence). The CDR3 spells CASSTFTGPYEQYF. Here the CDR3 DNA reads TGTGCCAGTAGTACCTTCACAGGTCCCTACGAGCAGTACTTC.

The chain uses TRBV4-1 and TRBJ1-1; TRBD1 is a possible D gene (6 bases). CDR1 is MGHRA and CDR2 is YSYEKL in the germline V gene. The length of the CDR3 is 15 residues. V was trimmed by 4 bases and J by 1 base, leaving 13 bases between them. The CDR3 sequence: CASSRYMTGNTEAFF. CDR3 sequence (DNA): TGCGCCAGCAGCCGGTATATGACAGGGAACACTGAAGCTTTCTTT.

The chain is built from TRBV6-5 and TRBJ2-3, with 10 bases lining up with TRBD2. Germline V gene lookup returns CDR1 MNHEY and CDR2 SVGAGI. CDR3 length equals 13 residues. J lost 7 bases, V lost 5 bases, and 3 bases had no gene match. In nucleotides, the CDR3 is TGTGCCAGCAGTAGCGGGAGGGGAAATACGCAGTATTTT. Translated, it gives CASSSGRGNTQYF.

Only one count was recorded for this clone. The chain has TRBV7-9 and TRBJ1-1; weak D call: TRBD1 (6 bases). Looked up from germline, CDR1 is SEHNR and CDR2 is FQNEAQ (reference sequence). Trimming took off 1 base at V and 1 base at J, with 13 bases between the two ends. The CDR3 sequence is 16 residues long. CDR3 sequence reads: CASSLGRDRQNTEAFF. The CDR3, as DNA: TGTGCCAGCAGCTTAGGTCGTGACAGGCAGAACACTGAAGCTTTCTTT.

The genes are TRBV6-5 and TRBJ2-3; 7 nucleotides align to TRBD2. The CDR3 has 13 amino acids. The germline V gene has CDR1 MNHEY and CDR2 SVGAGI. J lost 4 bases, V lost 5 bases, and 3 bases had no gene match. The CDR3 here is CASSLREADTQYF. CDR3 nucleotide sequence: TGTGCCAGCAGTCTCCGGGAGGCAGATACGCAGTATTTT.

The rearrangement uses TRBV6-6 and TRBJ1-5; 8 bases agree with TRBD1. The germline gives CDR1 MNHNY, CDR2 SVGAGI (reference sequence). The V segment lost 1 base and the J segment 0 bases; nucleotides outside the gene matches: 2. This CDR3 comprises 16 residues. Written as DNA, the CDR3 is TGTGCCAGCAGTTACTATCAGGGGGCTAGCAATCAGCCCCAGCATTTT. Translation gives CASSYYQGASNQPQHF.